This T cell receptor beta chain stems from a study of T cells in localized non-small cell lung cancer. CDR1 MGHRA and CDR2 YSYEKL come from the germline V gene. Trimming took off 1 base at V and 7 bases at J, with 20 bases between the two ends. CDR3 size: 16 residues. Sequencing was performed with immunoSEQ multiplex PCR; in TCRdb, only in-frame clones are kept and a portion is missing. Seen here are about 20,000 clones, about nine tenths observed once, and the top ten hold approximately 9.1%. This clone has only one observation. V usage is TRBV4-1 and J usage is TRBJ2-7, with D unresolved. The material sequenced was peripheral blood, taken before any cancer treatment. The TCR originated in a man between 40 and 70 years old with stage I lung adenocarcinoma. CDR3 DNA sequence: TGCGCCAGCAGCCAAGTCTCGGTCGAACTGCCGGGTGAGCAGTACTTC. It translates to CASSQVSVELPGEQYF.